Described below is a single T cell receptor (beta chain) sequence and its context. This clonotype has a count of ten or more. What this receptor recognizes is not known. The sample holds no much larger clone one base away, and base qualities are not on file. Sequencing was performed on an Illumina NovaSeq 6000. Using 5'RACE with constant-segment primers, TCRalpha and TCRbeta cDNA libraries were constructed, with sample barcodes and unique molecular identifiers added in the process. Trizol reagent was used to extract RNA from every sample. Library amplification was performed in two PCR steps, and a second sample barcode and Illumina TruSeq adapters were introduced in the second step. Libraries were sequenced on an Illumina NovaSeq with 2 x 150 bp paired-end reads. The authors processed their data as follows. The reads were demultiplexed and collapsed into UMI-guided consensus sequences using migec v1.2.7. Using mixcr v2.1.11, UMI consensuses were aligned to TRA and TRB V and J templates and then assembled into clonotypes. A clonotype was counted as expanded or contracted only if both edgeR and NoisET called the change significant, with noise models trained on biological replicates. For edgeR calls, the thresholds were a false discovery rate-adjusted p below 0.01 and a log2 fold-change of 1. As an exploratory analysis of dynamics, max-normalized trajectories of the 1000 most abundant clonotypes were examined with PCA combined with hierarchical clustering. Separately sequenced CD4+ and CD8+ repertoires were used to assign a CD4 or CD8 phenotype to each responding clone. The public reads were quality trimmed at Q25 with fastp and then assembled into clones with MiXCR by TCRdb, keeping productive beta chains. Under each unique CDR3 protein, matching rows form one entry showing the most common genes and DNA. None of the V and J calls come from the authors' own analysis; TCRdb made them. Recorded for this sample are approximately 100,000 distinct CDR3 sequences; approximately 12% of them occurred a single time. The ten biggest clones cover about 40% of the sample.

This sample was taken from a study of T-cell memory formation after mild COVID-19 (dated by TCRdb to about 2021). For the wider study: TCR sequence clusters from the two donors were largely donor specific. The cohort was made up of two young adult volunteers, one female and one male, who were previously healthy. Longitudinal TCRalpha and TCRbeta repertoire sequencing tracked T-cell clones expanding and contracting after mild COVID-19 in a couple of donors.

Ficoll-Paque density gradient centrifugation was used to isolate PBMCs. Paper-wide results and their limitations: SARS-CoV-2 specificity of the second-wave clones peaking on day 37 was not confirmed. Some responding clones were detected in pre-infection memory, which suggested that pre-existing cross-reactive memory T cells had joined the SARS-CoV-2 response. Contracting CD4+ clones appeared mostly in the CM and EM memory subsets, whereas CD8+ clones were enriched in EMRA. The study included only a couple of mild cases, and larger cohorts that include severe cases with pre-infection samples were judged to be necessary. Clones that contracted from day 15 to 85 showed balanced CD4/CD8 phenotypes, whereas a second wave of clones that expanded from day 15 to 37 leaned towards CD4+.

The specimen sequenced was PBMCs or a T cell subset sorted from them (not recorded which). This clonotype originated in a man aged 18 to 30 who had mild COVID-19 (a few samples of this study predate the infection). The sample titles of this study are shuffled in the database, so cell type and time point are left out; the donor was told from shared clones.

CDR3 loop: CASSPSGGHPYNEQFF. The nucleotide sequence reads as follows: TGTGCCAGCAGCCCCTCAGGGGGTCACCCCTACAATGAGCAGTTCTTC. The chain employs TRBV7-2 and TRBJ2-1; 7 central nucleotides agree with TRBD1. Including cysteine and phenylalanine, the CDR3 has 16 amino acids. Only the CDR3 region is kept as DNA, spanning 48 bases read in frame from base 1. For CDR1 and CDR2, the germline V gene lists SGHTA and FQGNSA. After removal of 5 bases from V and 2 bases from J, the junction retains 9 bases not matched to a gene.